This is a list of T cell receptor beta chains from one sample in a study of shared T cell receptors in the human thymus. Produced via immunoSEQ multiplex PCR; TCRdb's table is partial and in-frame only. The table shows about 380,000 clones, with about 95% occurring only once. Sample: thymocytes. Every receptor here comes from a human donor. Each CDR3 is given with its conserved first and last residue. The D gene is left open where the match is weak. Clone size, where shown, is once, few, many, or a class for clones that have expanded.

>.|TRBJ2-5|.|TRBV7-6
TGTGCCAGCAGCTTAGGAGCTAGTACCAAAGAGACCCAGTACTTC
CASSLGASTKETQYF
>TRBD2|TRBJ2-1|.|TRBV28
TGTGCCAGCAGGGGGGGGAGGGATTTAAGCTCCTACAATGAGCAGTTCTTC
CASRGGRDLSSYNEQFF
>.|TRBJ1-1|.|TRBV14
TGTGCCAGCAGCCTGGGCCTGAACACTGAAGCTTTCTTT
CASSLGLNTEAFF
>.|TRBJ2-2|.|TRBV11-3
TGTGCCAGCAGCTTAGTACGAACAGGATTCACCGGGGAGCTGTTTTTT
CASSLVRTGFTGELFF
>TRBD2|TRBJ2-5|.|TRBV5-6
TGTGCCAGCCGCGAAGAGAAGGTAGCGGGATCTCAAGAGACCCAGTACTTC
CASREEKVAGSQETQYF
>.|TRBJ1-1|.|TRBV6-5
TGTGCCAGCAGCCGGACGGACAGTTTGAACACTGAAGCTTTCTTT
CASSRTDSLNTEAFF
>TRBD2|TRBJ2-7|.|TRBV4-2
TGTGCCAGCAGCCAAGAATGCCTAGCGGGGACGAGCTCCTACGAGCAGTACTTC
CASSQECLAGTSSYEQYF
>.|TRBJ2-1|few|TRBV7-8
TGTGCCAGCAGCCCCCGGGGGGCGGGGATTGAGCAGTTCTTC
CASSPRGAGIEQFF
>TRBD1|TRBJ2-5|.|TRBV4-1
TGCGCCAGCAGCCAAGATGGGACAGGGGGCCAAGAGACCCAGTACTTC
CASSQDGTGGQETQYF
>.|TRBJ1-4|.|TRBV2
TGTGCCAGCACCCACCGGACGGAAACTAATGAAAAACTGTTTTTT
CASTHRTETNEKLFF
>TRBD2|TRBJ2-1|.|TRBV4-2
TGTGCCAGCAGCCAAGATATCTGGGGACTAGCGGGCGGTATTAGCTCCTACAATGAGCAGTTCTTC
CASSQDIWGLAGGISSYNEQFF
>.|TRBJ1-1|.|TRBV6-4
TGTGCCAGCAGTGAATATGGGGGCACTGAAGCTTTCTTT
CASSEYGGTEAFF
>.|TRBJ2-3|once|TRBV21-1
TGTGCCAGCAGCAAAGATTCCCCTGTAAGGGCGCTCCTGGGTTTAGGCACAGATACGCAGTATTTT
CASSKDSPVRALLGLGTDTQYF
>.|TRBJ2-2|few|TRBV7-6
TGTGCCAGCAGCCCAGCGAAGCACCCGAACACCGGGGAGCTGTTTTTT
CASSPAKHPNTGELFF
>TRBD2|TRBJ2-7|.|TRBV28
TGTGCCAGCAGTAGCGGGACTAGCGACTCCTACGAGCAGTACTTC
CASSSGTSDSYEQYF
>.|TRBJ2-7|.|TRBV28
TGTGCCAGCAGCGTAAGGGTCCGGGCCTACGAGCAGTACTTC
CASSVRVRAYEQYF
>TRBD1|TRBJ2-3|.|TRBV19
TGTGCCACCGCGGGACAGGGGGAAAAAGATACGCAGTATTTT
CATAGQGEKDTQYF
>.|TRBJ2-2|once|TRBV19
TGTGCCAGTAGTATTTCGGCCAGGAGCGGGCGAACCGGGGAGCTGTTTTTT
CASSISARSGRTGELFF
>.|TRBJ1-2|.|TRBV28
TGTGCCAGCAGTCCACCTCCAAACTATGGCTACACCTTC
CASSPPPNYGYTF
>.|TRBJ1-2|.|TRBV27
TGTGCCAGCAGTTTAAAAGGAGCCTATGGCTACACCTTC
CASSLKGAYGYTF
>.|TRBJ1-3|.|TRBV28
TGTGCCAGCAGCAGACAGGCCGGCTCTGGAAACACCATATATTTT
CASSRQAGSGNTIYF
>.|TRBJ2-3|.|TRBV27
TGTGCCAGCAGCGAATCAGGGCCCGCTAGCACAGATACGCAGTATTTT
CASSESGPASTDTQYF
>TRBD1|TRBJ1-2|.|TRBV2
TGTGCCGGGAGGACAGGGGTTAACTATGGCTACACCTTC
CAGRTGVNYGYTF
>TRBD1|TRBJ2-4|.|TRBV5-6
TGTGCCAGCAGCCGGGACAGGGTCAGAAACATTCAGTACTTC
CASSRDRVRNIQYF
>.|TRBJ2-7|.|TRBV5-1
TGCGCCAGCAGCTCCCAGACTACCGAGCAGTACTTC
CASSSQTTEQYF
>TRBD2|TRBJ2-5|.|TRBV18
TGTGCCAGCTCGCCGGGACTACAAGAGACCCAGTACTTC
CASSPGLQETQYF
>.|TRBJ2-3|.|TRBV19
TGTGCCAGTTCCAGTGTCGCCGATACGCAGTATTTT
CASSSVADTQYF
>TRBD2|TRBJ2-3|.|TRBV7-9
TGTGCCAGCAGCTCTCGTAGCGGGAGGGCCACAGATACGCAGTATTTT
CASSSRSGRATDTQYF
>.|TRBJ1-1|.|TRBV7-6
TGTGCCAGCAGCTCCTGGGGTCGGGCCGGTGAAGCTTTCTTT
CASSSWGRAGEAFF
>TRBD1|TRBJ2-6|.|TRBV7-9
TGTGCCAGCAGCGTATTCGACACAGGGGTCTACTCTGGGGCCAACGTCCTGACTTTC
CASSVFDTGVYSGANVLTF
>TRBD2|TRBJ2-3|.|TRBV27
TGTGCCAGCAGTTTACCTAGCGGGATGGAGGATACGCAGTATTTT
CASSLPSGMEDTQYF
>TRBD2|TRBJ2-7|.|TRBV28
TGTGCCACCCTCTGGACTAGCGGGATGGGTTTGTACTTC
CATLWTSGMGLYF
>.|TRBJ2-7|.|TRBV7-7
TGTGCTAGCAGCTTATTAAGGGGGGCTAGCTACGAGCAGTACTTC
CASSLLRGASYEQYF
>TRBD1|TRBJ2-3|.|TRBV2
TGTGCCAGCATTGGGGACAGGGGGAATTTGGTCGTAGCAGATACGCAGTATTTT
CASIGDRGNLVVADTQYF
>TRBD1|TRBJ1-5|.|TRBV2
TGTGCCAGCAGCCCGGACAGGGTTAGCAATCAGCCCCAGCATTTT
CASSPDRVSNQPQHF
>TRBD1|TRBJ1-2|.|TRBV7-2
TGTGCCAGCAGCTTATGGGGGACAGGGGAGGACAATGGCTACACCTTC
CASSLWGTGEDNGYTF
>.|TRBJ2-7|.|TRBV28
TGTGCCAGCAGCTCCGACAGAGACCACTCCTACGAGCAGTACTTC
CASSSDRDHSYEQYF
>.|TRBJ2-2|.|TRBV7-9
TGTGCCAGCAGCTTAGCAGACCGAAGGGATTTAGGGGCCGGGGAGCTGTTTTTT
CASSLADRRDLGAGELFF
>TRBD2|TRBJ2-7|.|TRBV7-2
TGTGCCAGCAGCTCGGGACTAGCGGGTTTCTACGAGCAGTACTTC
CASSSGLAGFYEQYF
>.|TRBJ1-4|.|TRBV7-2
TGTGCCAGCAGCTTAGCGGGGGGATTCCGAAGGGGTAATGAAAAACTGTTTTTT
CASSLAGGFRRGNEKLFF
>TRBD2|TRBJ2-7|.|TRBV28
TGTGCCAGCAGTTTAATAGGCGGGAGTGGGTACGAGCAGTACTTC
CASSLIGGSGYEQYF
>TRBD2|TRBJ2-7|once|TRBV27
TGTGCCAGCAGTTTATCTCGGACTAGCGGGAGGCTTACTTCCTACGAGCAGTACTTC
CASSLSRTSGRLTSYEQYF
>.|TRBJ2-2|.|TRBV27
TGTGCCAGCAGTTTCCTACCTCCGGGACAGAACACCGGGGAGCTGTTTTTT
CASSFLPPGQNTGELFF
>.|TRBJ1-2|once|TRBV4-1
TGCGCCAGCAGCCAACCGTCGGACCGGAGTGGCTACACCTTC
CASSQPSDRSGYTF
>TRBD2|TRBJ2-7|.|TRBV7-8
TGTGCCAGCAGCTTAGCTACTAGCGGTTCCTCCTACGAGCAGTACTTC
CASSLATSGSSYEQYF
>.|TRBJ2-5|.|TRBV4-2
TGTGCCAGCAGCCTACGAGGAGGAGGGCCCCAAGAGACCCAGTACTTC
CASSLRGGGPQETQYF
>.|TRBJ2-7|.|TRBV4-3
TGCGCCAGCAGCCAAGATCTGGGGGCCTACGAGCAGTACTTC
CASSQDLGAYEQYF
>.|TRBJ1-1|.|TRBV4-3
TGCGCCAGCAGCCAAGCGAGGGCAGGGGTGGTGAGCACTGAAGCTTTCTTT
CASSQARAGVVSTEAFF
>TRBD1|TRBJ2-7|.|TRBV10-3
TGTGCCATCAGTGAGACAGGGGGCTCCTACGAGCAGTACTTC
CAISETGGSYEQYF
>TRBD1|TRBJ1-1|.|TRBV4-1
TGCGCCAGCAGCCTAGGCAAGGGGTGCCAGGGGGGAGCTTTCTTT
CASSLGKGCQGGAFF
>.|TRBJ2-3|.|TRBV27
TGTGCCAGCAGTTCTAGCGCTTGGGGCACAGATACGCAGTATTTT
CASSSSAWGTDTQYF
>.|TRBJ1-2|.|TRBV6-4
TGTGCCAGCAGTGACGGAGGGGGAAACTATGGCTACACCTTC
CASSDGGGNYGYTF
>TRBD2|TRBJ2-6|.|TRBV7-3
TGTGCCAGCAGCCACATAGCGGGTCGGGCCAACGTCCTGACTTTC
CASSHIAGRANVLTF
>TRBD2|TRBJ2-7|once|TRBV5-6
TGTGCCAGCAGCCCCAAAGGGGCGGGAGGGCCTTTCTCCTTCGAGCAGTACTTC
CASSPKGAGGPFSFEQYF